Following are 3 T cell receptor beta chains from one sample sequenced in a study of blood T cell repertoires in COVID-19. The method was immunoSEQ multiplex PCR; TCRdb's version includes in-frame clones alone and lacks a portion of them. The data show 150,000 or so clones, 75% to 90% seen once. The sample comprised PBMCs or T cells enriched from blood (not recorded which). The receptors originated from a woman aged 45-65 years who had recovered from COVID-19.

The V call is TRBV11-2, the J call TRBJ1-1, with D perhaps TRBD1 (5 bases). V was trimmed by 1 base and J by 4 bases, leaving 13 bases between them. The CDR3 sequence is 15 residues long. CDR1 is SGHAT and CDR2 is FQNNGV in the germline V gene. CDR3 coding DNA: TGTGCCAGCAGCTTAGTTGGGGGGGTGGGCACTGAAGCTTTCTTT. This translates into CASSLVGGVGTEAFF.

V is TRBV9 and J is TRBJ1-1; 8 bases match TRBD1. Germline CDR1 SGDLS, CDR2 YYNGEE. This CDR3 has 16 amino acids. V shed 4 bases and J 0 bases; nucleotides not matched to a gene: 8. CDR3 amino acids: CASSRGTGPMNTEAFF. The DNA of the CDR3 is TGTGCCAGCAGCCGAGGGACAGGTCCAATGAACACTGAAGCTTTCTTT. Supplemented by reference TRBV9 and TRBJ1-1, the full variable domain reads DSGVTQTPKHLITATGQRVTLRCSPRSGDLSVYWYQQSLDQGLQFLIQYYNGEERAKGNILERFSAQQFPDLHSELNLSSLELGDSALYFCASSRGTGPMNTEAFFGQGTRLTVV.

CDR3 in DNA: TGTGCCACCAGCAGAGAAAGGGGTATCAACGTCCTGACTTTC. Amino acids: CATSRERGINVLTF. The rearrangement uses TRBV15 and TRBJ2-6; D is perhaps TRBD1 (5 bases). V was trimmed by 0 bases and J by 9 bases, leaving 9 bases between them. This CDR3 comprises 14 residues. In germline, CDR1 is LNHNV, CDR2 YYDKDF (reference sequence).